The 18 T cell receptor beta chains below all came from one sample that was sequenced in a study of T cell clonality in common variable immunodeficiency. Study-wide points: In common variable immunodeficiency, TCR beta chains reportedly carried fewer deletions and N-nucleotide insertions.

Generated by immunoSEQ multiplex PCR, the TCRdb table keeps only in-frame clones and is missing some. The sample has around 10,000 clones, none seen only once; the top ten hold 6%. These receptors' targets are unknown. The sample was peripheral blood mononuclear cells. The receptors here all came from a human donor with common variable immunodeficiency.

Comment on this clone: The CDR3 extends 3 residues past the end of the read, so its final part is completed from the germline J gene. The chain uses TRBV6-1 and TRBJ1-2; tentatively, D is TRBD1 (5 bases). CDR3 length equals 14 residues. Trimming shortened V by 0 bases and J by 3 bases, and 8 bases separated the two germline ends. The germline CDR1 and CDR2 sequences are MNHNS and SASEGT. The CDR3 sequence is CASSEARGDYGYTF. The CDR3 DNA, read in part, is TGTGCCAGCAGTGAAGCGCGGGGGGACTATGGC.

This clone was recorded a few times. The CDR3 is cut off 3 residues early in the read; its end comes from the germline J gene. V is TRBV19 and J is TRBJ2-2; 10 nucleotides align to TRBD2. Germline V gene lookup returns CDR1 LNHDA and CDR2 SQIVND (reference sequence). The CDR3 runs 16 residues. Trimming cost V 4 bases and J 6 bases; bases outside gene matches: 8. CDR3 bases read: TGTGCCAGTAGTACCATTTCTAGCGGGAGTCCCGGGGAG. Encoded protein: CASSTISSGSPGE. The whole CDR3 reads CASSTISSGSPGELFF.

Worth noting for this clone: The read ends 3 residues shy of where the CDR3 ends; the end is completed using the germline J gene. The chain links TRBV2 to TRBJ2-1, with 11 bases identical to TRBD2. The length of the CDR3 is 13 residues. The junction had 4 bases not matched to a gene; V was cut back by 8 bases and J by 7 bases. Germline assignment: CDR1 SNHLY and CDR2 FYNNEI. CDR3 residues: CASLTSGRNEQFF. Partial CDR3 DNA: TGTGCCAGCTTAACTAGCGGGAGAAATGAG.

For this clone: The read falls 3 residues short of the CDR3 end, and the missing part is taken from the germline J gene. The rearrangement joins TRBV7-9 to TRBJ1-6; possible D gene TRBD1, 5 bases. The CDR3 has 14 amino acids. V shed 1 base and J shed 8 bases, with 9 bases lying between them. Germline CDR1 and CDR2: SEHNR and FQNEAQ (reference sequence). The CDR3 protein is CASSLVGLHSPLHF. CDR3 DNA, as far as it was read: TGTGCCAGCAGCTTAGTGGGACTTCATTCACCC. The full variable domain, rest sourced from reference TRBV7-9 and TRBJ1-6, is DTGVSQNPRHKITKRGQNVTFRCDPISEHNRLYWYRQTLGQGPEFLTYFQNEAQLEKSRLLSDRFSAERPKGSFSTLEIQRTEQGDSAMYLCASSLVGLHSPLHFGNGTRLTVT.

There are a few counts of this clone. Read sequence stops 3 residues before the CDR3 end, and the germline J gene provides the missing end. V is TRBV30 and J is TRBJ1-6; weak D call: TRBD1 (5 bases). Trimming took off 6 bases at V and 2 bases at J, with 14 bases between the two ends. Germline V gene data show CDR1 as GTSNPN and CDR2 as SVGIG (reference sequence). The CDR3 covers 15 residues. The CDR3 reads CACPGGVAYNSPLHF. CDR3 DNA, as far as it was read: TGTGCCTGTCCCGGGGGGGTAGCCTATAATTCACCC.

Only a few counts were recorded for this clone. The read ends 3 residues shy of where the CDR3 ends; the end is completed using the germline J gene. V is TRBV19 and J is TRBJ1-6; no definite D call. V lost 4 bases and J lost 0, with 16 bases in between. Germline assignment: CDR1 LNHDA and CDR2 SQIVND (reference sequence). CDR3 length: 18 amino acids. CDR3 amino acids: CASSTQQRPSSYNSPLHF. The covered CDR3 bases are TGTGCCAGTAGTACCCAACAGAGGCCGAGCTCCTATAATTCACCC.

Comments on this clone: The read stops 3 residues short of the end of the CDR3; the missing end is completed from the germline J gene. This chain uses TRBV11-3 with TRBJ2-5; D is perhaps TRBD1 (6 bases). The CDR3 extends over 15 amino acids. CDR1 and CDR2 (germline): SGHNT, YENEEA. Trimming removed 4 bases from V and 5 bases from J, with 17 bases in between. The part of the CDR3 DNA that was read is TGTGCCAGCAGCTCCTACAGGGACCAGAAGGAGACC. It encodes CASSSYRDQKET. The entire CDR3 protein is CASSSYRDQKETQYF. Based on the CDR3 plus reference TRBV11-3 and TRBJ2-5, the full variable domain is EAGVVQSPRYKIIEKKQPVAFWCNPISGHNTLYWYLQNLGQGPELLIRYENEEAVDDSQLPKDRFSAERLKGVDSTLKIQPAELGDSAVYLCASSSYRDQKETQYFGPGTRLLVL.

This clone was counted a few times. At one end the junction does not follow the germline gene, possibly because of a read error. Incomplete CDR3 DNA: TGTTCCAGCAGCTTGGACAGCTACGAG. Translating gives CSSSLDSYE. The full CDR3 is CSSSLDSYEQYF. The rearrangement uses TRBV7-9 and TRBJ2-7, with TRBD1 as a possible D gene (6 bases). The CDR3 end falls 3 residues outside the read, so it is completed with the germline J gene. This CDR3 comprises 12 residues. Germline CDR1 SEHNR, CDR2 FQNEAQ (reference sequence).

As to this clone: One end of the junction fails to match germline, which may point to a read error. The observed sequence ends 3 residues before the CDR3 terminus, with the missing tail filled in from the germline J gene. The chain combines TRBV7-7 with TRBJ2-1; 7 nucleotides line up with TRBD1. Per the germline V gene, CDR1 is SSHAT and CDR2 is FNYEAQ (reference sequence). The CDR3 consists of 13 residues. The CDR3 here is CASSRIQGNEQFF. The CDR3 DNA, read in part, is TGTGCTAGCAGCAGAATACAGGGGAATGAG. Full variable domain (outside the CDR3, taken from reference TRBV7-7 and TRBJ2-1): GAGVSQSPRYKVTKRGQDVTLRCDPISSHATLYWYQQALGQGPEFLTYFNYEAQPDKSGLPSDRFSAERPEGSISTLTIQRTEQRDSAMYRCASSRIQGNEQFFGPGTRLTVL.

Regarding this clone: From the germline J gene comes the end of the CDR3, since the read stops 3 residues before it. The V call is TRBV23-1, the J call TRBJ1-2; no firm D call. Being an ORF, TRBV23-1 has a function that is uncertain. This CDR3 region has 13 residues. The CDR3 sequence: CASSQSSCIGYTF. The sequenced part of the CDR3 DNA is TGCGCCAGCAGTCAATCCAGTTGTATCGGC.

On this clone itself: The CDR3 end lies 3 residues beyond the end of the read and is filled in from the germline J gene. The chain employs TRBV29-1 and TRBJ2-1, with D possibly being TRBD2 (5 bases). CDR1 SQVTM and CDR2 ANQGSEA come from the germline V gene. Trimming removed 5 bases at V and 8 bases at J, with 10 bases between. The CDR3 length is 11 residues. The sequenced part of the CDR3 DNA is TGCAGCGTTCGGCGGGCCGATGAG. Translated, it gives CSVRRADE. The entire CDR3 protein is CSVRRADEQFF.

Remarks on this clone: Read data end 3 residues before the CDR3 end; the end is taken from the germline J gene. The chain is built from TRBV18 and TRBJ1-1; TRBD1 agrees at 7 bases. The CDR3 consists of 16 residues. The V and J ends lost 3 bases and 1 base, in that order; junction bases with no gene match: 8. The germline CDR1 and CDR2 sequences are KGHSH and LQKENI. CDR3 sequence reads: CASSPKRQGPNTEAFF. CDR3 DNA (partial): TGTGCCAGCTCACCGAAACGACAGGGCCCGAACACTGAA.

This clone turned up a few times. The read falls 3 residues short of the CDR3 end, and the missing part is taken from the germline J gene. The rearrangement joins TRBV7-2 to TRBJ2-1; the D gene is possibly TRBD2 (5 bases). Germline V lookup: CDR1 SGHTA, CDR2 FQGNSA. Trimming stripped 6 bases from V and 8 bases from J, with 11 bases between. CDR3 size: 12 residues. The CDR3 spells CASRPASYEQFF. CDR3 DNA (partial): TGTGCCAGCAGGCCTGCTAGCTATGAG.

This clone was counted between two and nine times. The sequence runs out 3 residues before the end of the CDR3; the remainder is reconstructed from the germline J gene. This chain connects TRBV5-1 to TRBJ2-3, with 11 bases fitting TRBD2. Germline assignment: CDR1 SGHRS and CDR2 YFSETQ. The CDR3 sequence is 16 residues long. The V gene end was trimmed by 2 bases and the J gene end by 0 bases; junction bases not matched to a gene: 2. Here the CDR3 reads CASSFWTSGSTDTQYF. The covered CDR3 bases are TGCGCCAGCAGCTTCTGGACTAGCGGGAGCACAGATACG.

A note on this clone: Read data end 3 residues before the CDR3 end; the end is taken from the germline J gene. The chain combines TRBV2 with TRBJ2-7; 7 bases match TRBD1. The length of the CDR3 is 15 residues. Looked up from germline, CDR1 is SNHLY and CDR2 is FYNNEI. V was pared by 2 bases and J by 2 bases, with 6 bases of the junction left unmatched. The sequenced part of the CDR3 DNA is TGTGCCAGCAGTGAATACAGGGGAGATACCTACGAG. Its translation is CASSEYRGDTYE. The whole CDR3 is CASSEYRGDTYEQYF.

This clone was detected only a few times. The observed sequence ends 3 residues before the CDR3 terminus, with the missing tail filled in from the germline J gene. The chain combines TRBV20-1 with TRBJ2-5, with 10 bases that match TRBD2. The CDR3 extends over 16 amino acids. Trimming at V came to 3 bases and at J to 5 bases, leaving 12 bases not matched to a gene. Per germline, CDR1 DFQATT and CDR2 SNEGSKA (reference sequence). CDR3 DNA, as far as it was read: TGCAGTGCTAGCCCGACTAGCGGGTCTACGGGGGAGACC. Its protein product is CSASPTSGSTGET. The full CDR3 protein is CSASPTSGSTGETQYF.

A word on this clone: The DNA ends 3 residues before the CDR3 does, and the rest of the CDR3 is filled in from the germline J gene. V is TRBV19 and J is TRBJ1-2; no definite D call. This CDR3 is built from 13 residues. The germline V and J ends were trimmed by 5 bases and 4 bases, with 11 bases remaining between them. CDR1 is LNHDA and CDR2 is SQIVND in the germline V gene (reference sequence). CDR3 region: CASSFRSGYGYTF. Partial CDR3 DNA: TGTGCCAGTAGTTTCCGGTCCGGCTATGGC.

Comments on this clone: The read ends 3 residues shy of where the CDR3 ends; the end is completed using the germline J gene. This rearrangement joins TRBV19 to TRBJ1-1; D is uncertain. CDR3 length: 15 residues. In germline, CDR1 is LNHDA, CDR2 SQIVND (reference sequence). Trimming left V 3 bases short and J 0 bases short, with 11 bases between. This chain's CDR3 is CASSIRRRMNTEAFF. CDR3 bases read: TGTGCCAGTAGTATCAGGAGGCGAATGAACACTGAA.